This T cell receptor (beta chain) is from a study of Ad26.COV2.S vaccination and SARS-CoV-2 variants. About the study: Each vaccinee took Ad26.COV2.S intramuscularly, once or twice 56 days apart.

Trimming cost V 0 bases and J 7 bases, with 19 bases left between them. CDR1 is SGHRS, CDR2 YFSETQ, per germline. CDR3 size: 16 residues. Study results and caveats: Measures of TCR breadth and depth may have fallen short of total T cell responses. Breadth measured for non-spike TCRs was similar across vaccine and placebo recipients. People given the vaccine had a wider spike-specific TCR breadth than placebo recipients did.

Sequencing was performed with immunoSEQ multiplex PCR; in TCRdb, only in-frame clones are kept and a portion is missing. The sample records 300,000 to 450,000 clones, approximately 81% being singletons. Treatment here: around 19 received Ad26.COV2.S at low or high dose, single or two shots; several received placebo; per-sample allocation not given. Specimen acquisition occurred on day 63 following the initial vaccine or placebo injection. Details on this clone: Its antigen remains unknown.

This chain uses TRBV5-1 with TRBJ1-2; a weak D match, TRBD1 (5 bases). The clonotype comes from a person aged 18-65 years who received the Ad26.COV2.S COVID-19 vaccine or a placebo. The source material was peripheral blood, sampled in a trial of Ad26.COV2.S vaccine versus placebo. The CDR3 DNA reads TGCGCCAGCAGCTTGGGGGACCTCGGAGCCCAAGGTGGCTACACCTTC. It codes for CASSLGDLGAQGGYTF.